The next 25 T cell receptor beta chains were all read from a single sample in a study of blood T cell repertoires in COVID-19. Clones were read by immunoSEQ multiplex PCR, and TCRdb kept only the in-frame ones, dropping some. This sample has about 110,000 clones, with 81% found just once. Sequencing was performed on peripheral blood. These receptors all stem from a man at least 80 years old with acute or convalescent COVID-19.

The rearrangement links TRBV5-1 to TRBJ2-1; 7 nucleotides match TRBD2. CDR3 length: 16 residues. With 4 bases clipped from V and 0 bases from J, the junction kept 7 bases outside the gene matches. Per germline, CDR1 SGHRS and CDR2 YFSETQ. The CDR3 reads CASSGASGRSYNEQFF. CDR3 in DNA: TGCGCCAGCAGCGGGGCTAGCGGCCGCTCCTACAATGAGCAGTTCTTC. Full variable domain (outside the CDR3, taken from reference TRBV5-1 and TRBJ2-1): KAGVTQTPRYLIKTRGQQVTLSCSPISGHRSVSWYQQTPGQGLQFLFEYFSETQRNKGNFPGRFSGRQFSNSRSEMNVSTLELGDSALYLCASSGASGRSYNEQFFGPGTRLTVL.

This chain links TRBV19 with TRBJ2-1; 9 positions match TRBD1. The length of the CDR3 is 15 residues. The junction had 0 bases not matched to a gene; V was cut back by 1 base and J by 2 bases. Per the germline V gene, CDR1 is LNHDA and CDR2 is SQIVND (reference sequence). In nucleotides, the CDR3 is TGTGCCAGTAGTATAGGGGACAGGGCCTACAATGAGCAGTTCTTC. This sequence encodes CASSIGDRAYNEQFF.

This clone occurred a few times. V is TRBV7-6 and J is TRBJ1-1; the match to TRBD1 covers 7 bases. The germline CDR1 and CDR2 sequences are SGHVS and FNYEAQ. The V and J ends lost 8 bases and 0 bases, in that order; junction bases with no gene match: 6. The CDR3 sequence is 14 residues long. The CDR3 region has the DNA TGTGCCAGCGCCCTACAGGGGATGAACACTGAAGCTTTCTTT. Translation gives CASALQGMNTEAFF.

The rearrangement uses TRBV28 and TRBJ2-5; 12 bases align to TRBD1. Losses at the gene ends were 5 bases for V and 8 bases for J; bases not matched to a gene: 6. Germline CDR1 reads MDHEN; CDR2 reads SYDVKM. CDR3 length: 14 amino acids. Here the CDR3 reads CASSLRDRGPTQYF. The CDR3 nucleotides read TGTGCCAGCAGTCTCCGGGACAGGGGGCCAACCCAGTACTTC.

This chain connects TRBV7-8 to TRBJ1-2; possibly TRBD1 for D (6 bases). The germline CDR1 and CDR2 sequences are SGHVS and FQNEAQ. The V end was cut by 1 base, the J end by 5 bases, with 17 bases between. The CDR3 is 16 amino acids. The CDR3 is CASSLEGQTSAYGYTF. The CDR3 DNA reads TGTGCCAGCAGCTTAGAAGGACAGACCTCTGCTTATGGCTACACCTTC. The whole variable domain, remainder taken from reference TRBV7-8 and TRBJ1-2, is GAGVSQSPRYKVAKRGQDVALRCDPISGHVSLFWYQQALGQGPEFLTYFQNEAQLDKSGLPSDRFFAERPEGSVSTLKIQRTQQEDSAVYLCASSLEGQTSAYGYTFGSGTRLTVV.

This clone came up a few times. The chain joins TRBV30 to TRBJ2-5; possibly TRBD1 for D (6 bases). Germline assignment: CDR1 GTSNPN and CDR2 SVGIG (reference sequence). Trimming cost V 3 bases and J 2 bases, with 16 bases left between them. The CDR3 is 15 amino acids. Written as DNA, the CDR3 is TGTGCCTGGAGGCTCCGGGGCCAGGGGCAAGAGACCCAGTACTTC. It specifies CAWRLRGQGQETQYF.

V is TRBV5-1 and J is TRBJ2-3; tentative D call: TRBD1 (6 bases). Trimming took off 3 bases at V and 6 bases at J, with 8 bases between the two ends. The CDR3 totals 12 residues. CDR1 SGHRS and CDR2 YFSETQ come from the germline V gene. The CDR3 sequence: CASSSQGDTQYF. The CDR3 nucleotides are TGCGCCAGCAGCTCCCAGGGGGATACGCAGTATTTT.

J is TRBJ1-4 and V is TRBV10-2; D is uncertain. With 2 bases removed from V and 5 bases from J, the gap between germline ends came to 12 bases. Germline values: CDR1 WSHSY, CDR2 SAAADI. The CDR3 contains 15 residues. The CDR3 DNA reads as TGCGCCAGCAGTGAGACGAGAGCCTGGAATGAAAAACTGTTTTTT. Translating it yields CASSETRAWNEKLFF.

The gene calls are TRBV6-5 and TRBJ1-5, with 7 bases aligning to TRBD1. Germline loops: CDR1 MNHEY, CDR2 SVGAGI. V shed 6 bases and J 4 bases; nucleotides not matched to a gene: 9. The CDR3 runs to 15 residues. This chain's CDR3 is CASRAGGFRNQPQHF. The CDR3 DNA sequence: TGTGCCAGCAGAGCAGGGGGGTTTCGGAATCAGCCCCAGCATTTT.

This clone was seen once. The chain carries TRBV6-2 or TRBV6-3 and TRBJ1-5, with D possibly being TRBD1 (6 bases). This CDR3 spans 14 amino acids. Trimming took off 6 bases at V and 7 bases at J, with 16 bases between the two ends. Germline lookup yields CDR1 MNHEY and CDR2 SVGEGT. This CDR3 reads CASSLWGRGQPQHF. CDR3 DNA: TGTGCCAGCAGCCTGTGGGGCAGGGGACAGCCCCAGCATTTT.

This rearrangement joins TRBV6-4 to TRBJ2-1; no clear D gene. Germline values: CDR1 MRHNA, CDR2 SNTAGT. Between the trimmed V and J ends, which lost 8 bases and 4 bases, there was a span of 15 bases. The length of the CDR3 is 14 residues. Written as DNA, the CDR3 is TGTGCCAGCTCCCCACAGCCCTTATACAATGAGCAGTTCTTC. It yields the protein CASSPQPLYNEQFF.

The chain employs TRBV19 and TRBJ1-5; D is ambiguous. The CDR3 has 13 residues. Germline V gene data show CDR1 as LNHDA and CDR2 as SQIVND (reference sequence). V dropped 6 bases and J dropped 0 bases, with 6 bases sitting between them. CDR3 nucleotides: TGTGCCAGTAGCGACTATAGCAATCAGCCCCAGCATTTT. Translated, it gives CASSDYSNQPQHF.

CDR3 region: CASRQGDEKLFF. The DNA of the CDR3 is TGTGCCAGCAGACAGGGGGATGAAAAACTGTTTTTT. The chain employs TRBV12-3 or TRBV12-4 and TRBJ1-4; TRBD1 matches at 8 bases. This CDR3 is 12 amino acids long. V was pared by 6 bases and J by 6 bases, with 0 bases of the junction left unmatched.

This chain uses TRBV7-6 with TRBJ2-1; 8 bases align to TRBD1. With V trimmed by 5 bases and J by 0 bases, 9 bases remained unmatched. There are 17 residues in the CDR3. Germline CDR1 SGHVS, CDR2 FNYEAQ. The CDR3: CASSPTQGAVSYNEQFF. Written as DNA, the CDR3 is TGTGCCAGCAGCCCTACCCAGGGGGCAGTCTCCTACAATGAGCAGTTCTTC.

The chain has TRBV10-2 and TRBJ1-1; 8 bases fit TRBD1. The J segment lost 4 bases and the V segment lost 0 bases, leaving 7 bases of the junction unmatched. The CDR3 runs 16 residues. The germline V gene encodes CDR1 WSHSY and CDR2 SAAADI. CDR3 coding DNA: TGCGCCAGCAGTGAGTCAAGGACAGGGAGGGGCACTGAAGCTTTCTTT. Translating gives CASSESRTGRGTEAFF.

This clone has only one observation. V usage is TRBV5-1 and J usage is TRBJ1-1; D not certain. The CDR3 covers 11 residues. Trimming removed 2 bases at V and 11 bases at J, with 10 bases between. The germline CDR1 and CDR2 sequences are SGHRS and YFSETQ. Here the CDR3 reads CASSLGGFAFF. The CDR3 coding sequence is TGCGCCAGCAGCTTAGGAGGGTTTGCTTTCTTT.

This rearrangement joins TRBV7-2 to TRBJ2-7, with D possibly being TRBD2 (5 bases). CDR3 size: 13 residues. Germline CDR1 reads SGHTA; CDR2 reads FQGNSA. Trimming stripped 5 bases from V and 2 bases from J, with 10 bases between. For the CDR3, the DNA is TGTGCCAGCAGCACCAGCGGCCCCTACGAGCAGTACTTC. Its protein is CASSTSGPYEQYF.

The V and J genes are TRBV9 and TRBJ1-1, with D possibly TRBD1 on 5 matching bases. Germline loops: CDR1 SGDLS, CDR2 YYNGEE. The V gene lost 6 bases and the J gene lost 1 base, with 13 bases spanning the gap. The CDR3 runs to 14 residues. The CDR3, as DNA: TGTGCCAGCAACCCGGACACGGCGAACACTGAAGCTTTCTTT. Translating gives CASNPDTANTEAFF.

The rearrangement links TRBV6-6 to TRBJ1-1; no clear D gene. Germline CDR1 is MNHNY and CDR2 is SVGAGI (reference sequence). V lost 5 bases and J 3 bases, leaving 10 bases between the germline ends. This CDR3 has 13 amino acids. As DNA, the CDR3 is TGTGCCAGCAGTGCCCACGGGTACACTGAAGCTTTCTTT. This encodes CASSAHGYTEAFF.

The J gene is TRBJ2-1, the V gene TRBV29-1; 9 bases agree with TRBD2. Germline CDR1 is SQVTM and CDR2 is ANQGSEA. V was clipped by 6 bases and J by 4 bases; unmatched bases: 7. CDR3 length equals 14 residues. The CDR3 bases are TGCAGCGTATCCGGGACTAGCATTTACAATGAGCAGTTCTTC. Translated, it gives CSVSGTSIYNEQFF.

This clone was counted a single time. This chain connects TRBV27 to TRBJ2-7, with 7 bases matching TRBD2. The CDR3 is 15 amino acids. With V trimmed by 2 bases and J by 2 bases, 6 bases remained unmatched. Germline values: CDR1 MNHEY, CDR2 SMNVEV (reference sequence). CDR3 sequence (DNA): TGTGCCAGCAGTTTAAAGCGGGATCTACCCTACGAGCAGTACTTC. This translates into CASSLKRDLPYEQYF.

In DNA, the CDR3 is TGTGCCAGCAGCTTAACCCCCCAGGGTGATTACAATGAGCAGTTCTTC. Amino acids: CASSLTPQGDYNEQFF. The chain has TRBV7-3 and TRBJ2-1, with TRBD1 as a possible D gene (5 bases). V was cut by 0 bases and J by 4 bases, with 13 bases left in between. Germline CDR1 and CDR2: SGHTA and FQGTGA. CDR3 length: 16 amino acids.

This chain connects TRBV25-1 to TRBJ1-1, with D maybe TRBD1 (5 bases). V was cut by 4 bases and J by 7 bases, with 7 bases left in between. The CDR3 length is 11 residues. CDR1 and CDR2 (germline): MGHDK, SYGVNS. CDR3 in DNA: TGTGCCAGCAGTGGGGGACTTGAAGCTTTCTTT. Its translation: CASSGGLEAFF.

In its sample, this clone was seen once. The rearrangement uses TRBV5-1 and TRBJ2-3; D unresolved. The germline V gene encodes CDR1 SGHRS and CDR2 YFSETQ. The CDR3 sequence is 14 residues long. The V end was cut by 3 bases, the J end by 0 bases, with 8 bases between. CDR3 amino acids: CASSYTSSTDTQYF. The CDR3 bases are TGCGCCAGCAGCTATACATCTAGCACAGATACGCAGTATTTT.

This clone was counted once. Different DNA sequences within this sample yield the same CDR3. The CDR3 protein is CASSPRTGGETQYF. CDR3 DNA sequence: TGCGCCAGCAGCCCTCGGACAGGGGGCGAGACCCAGTACTTC. The chain recombines TRBV5-1 with TRBJ2-5, with TRBD1 identical over 11 bases. The CDR3 has 14 amino acids. Germline CDR1 is SGHRS and CDR2 is YFSETQ. J gave up 5 bases and V 4 bases, and 4 bases lay outside the gene matches.